These 5 T cell receptor beta chains were all obtained from the same sample, sequenced in a study of cytomegalovirus exposure and HLA in healthy donors. The PCR employed 60 Vbeta primers together with 13 Jbeta primers. Profiled with immunoSEQ multiplex PCR; TCRdb holds only in-frame clones, not every one. The data show some 200,000 clones, around 89% seen once. What was sequenced was PBMCs. The receptors shown here come from a woman aged 18-29 years in good health and CMV-seronegative.

This sequence joins TRBV6-4 and TRBJ2-1, with TRBD1 matching over 10 bases. CDR3 length: 15 residues. Germline-derived CDR1 and CDR2 are MRHNA and SNTAGT. V trimming: 0 bases; J trimming: 5 bases; junction bases outside the gene matches: 1. The CDR3 region is CASSDSGQGNNEQFF. The CDR3 region has the DNA TGTGCCAGCAGTGACTCGGGACAGGGGAACAATGAGCAGTTCTTC.

The chain carries TRBV4-2 and TRBJ2-3, with D tentatively TRBD1 (7 bases). V lost 4 bases to trimming and J lost 2 bases, with 19 bases between them. The germline V gene encodes CDR1 LGHNA and CDR2 YNFKEQ. The CDR3 contains 17 residues. This CDR3 is CASSLLRTGGITDTQYF. The CDR3 region has the DNA TGTGCCAGCAGCCTCCTTCGGACAGGAGGGATCACAGATACGCAGTATTTT.

The gene calls are TRBV19 and TRBJ1-2; tentatively, D is TRBD1 (6 bases). Germline lookup yields CDR1 LNHDA and CDR2 SQIVND (reference sequence). The CDR3 has 14 residues. The V end lost 3 bases, the J end lost 5 bases, and 13 bases lay between the germline ends. The CDR3, as DNA: TGTGCCAGTAGTATGGACAGAACCTTTTATGGCTACACCTTC. This encodes CASSMDRTFYGYTF. The whole variable domain, remainder taken from reference TRBV19 and TRBJ1-2, is DGGITQSPKYLFRKEGQNVTLSCEQNLNHDAMYWYRQDPGQGLRLIYYSQIVNDFQKGDIAEGYSVSREKKESFPLTVTSAQKNPTAFYLCASSMDRTFYGYTFGSGTRLTVV.

V usage is TRBV6-5 and J usage is TRBJ2-3; 8 bases align to TRBD1. After removal of 4 bases from V and 5 bases from J, the junction contained 8 bases not matched to a gene. Germline V gene data show CDR1 as MNHEY and CDR2 as SVGAGI. The CDR3 sequence is 15 residues long. CDR3 sequence reads: CASSSRTGQRDTQYF. DNA for the CDR3: TGTGCCAGCAGTTCCCGGACAGGGCAGAGAGATACGCAGTATTTT.

V usage is TRBV7-8 and J usage is TRBJ1-2, with 9 bases identical to TRBD1. Germline V CDR1 and CDR2: SGHVS, FQNEAQ. The CDR3 is made up of 17 amino acids. J was trimmed by 5 bases and V by 2 bases; bases with no gene match: 12. CDR3: CASSLTVGGTGSYGYTF. The CDR3 nucleotides are TGTGCCAGCAGCTTAACTGTTGGGGGGACAGGGAGTTATGGCTACACCTTC.